This is a list of T cell receptor beta chains from one sample in a study of response to subunit inactivated influenza vaccine. Each CDR3 protein gets one entry after TCRdb re-called the RT-PCR reads with MiXCR. The sample has roughly 760,000 distinct CDR3 sequences, roughly 20% seen once. Sequenced material: PBMCs from blood, taken about 5 days after vaccination. These receptors were taken from a middle-aged man who received an inactivated influenza vaccine. The CDR3 runs from the conserved cysteine through the conserved F or W. A D gene is named only where the DNA matches it firmly. Size is stated for part of the rows, as once, few or many counts, or as a class when the clone is expanded.

>TRBV11-2|-|-|TRBJ2-5|12
CASQGLTETQYF
TGTGCCAGCCAGGGACTGACAGAGACCCAGTACTTC
>TRBV12-3/TRBV12-4|-|-|TRBJ1-2|13
CASRRGVDYGYTF
TGTGCCAGCAGAAGGGGAGTGGACTATGGCTACACCTTC
>TRBV15|TRBD2|-|TRBJ2-3|16
CATSSDRLAGTDTQYF
TGTGCCACCAGCAGCGACCGACTAGCTGGCACAGATACGCAGTATTTT
>TRBV12-3/TRBV12-4|-|few|TRBJ2-7|17
CASSSVPWGASSYEQYF
TGTGCCAGCAGTTCCGTGCCGTGGGGGGCAAGTTCCTACGAGCAGTACTTC
>TRBV12-3/TRBV12-4|-|many|TRBJ2-2|14
CASSLSVNTGELFF
TGTGCCAGCAGTTTATCGGTGAACACCGGGGAGCTGTTTTTT
>TRBV20-1|-|-|TRBJ2-1|16
CSATKEIRLGGNEQFF
TGCAGTGCTACAAAAGAGATACGGCTAGGCGGGAATGAGCAGTTCTTC
>TRBV20-1|-|-|TRBJ1-1|13
CSARARGAGEAFF
TGCAGTGCTAGAGCGCGGGGGGCGGGTGAAGCTTTCTTT
>TRBV14|TRBD2|few|TRBJ2-5|17
CASSRTSGGAAVPTQYF
TGTGCCAGCAGCCGGACTAGCGGGGGGGCCGCTGTCCCGACCCAGTACTTC
>TRBV20-1|-|few|TRBJ2-7|14
CSASSQEPAYEQYF
TGCAGTGCTAGCTCACAGGAGCCAGCATACGAGCAGTACTTC
>TRBV12-3/TRBV12-4|-|few|TRBJ1-2|13
CASSPGRASGYTF
TGTGCCAGCAGTCCCGGCCGGGCCAGTGGCTACACCTTC
>TRBV29-1|TRBD1|-|TRBJ2-3|13
CSTRDSGTDTQYF
TGCAGCACCCGGGACAGTGGCACAGATACGCAGTATTTT
>TRBV4-2|-|-|TRBJ2-5|15
CASSQGGSAAGAQYF
TGTGCCAGCAGCCAAGGGGGATCCGCCGCTGGAGCCCAGTACTTC
>TRBV29-1|-|few|TRBJ1-1|14
CSVDGGGFGTEAFF
TGCAGCGTTGACGGGGGGGGATTTGGCACTGAAGCTTTCTTT
>TRBV12-3/TRBV12-4|TRBD2|few|TRBJ2-3|16
CASSLVLAGYTDTQYF
TGTGCCAGCAGTTTAGTACTAGCGGGATACACAGATACGCAGTATTTT
>TRBV29-1|TRBD1|-|TRBJ1-1|13
CSARRDRNTEAFF
TGCAGCGCAAGGCGGGACAGGAACACTGAAGCTTTCTTT
>TRBV7-2|-|-|TRBJ2-2|18
CASSLARTGVGNTGELFF
TGTGCCAGCAGCTTAGCCCGGACGGGAGTAGGGAACACCGGGGAGCTGTTTTTT
>TRBV15|-|once|TRBJ1-5|14
CATSRGLNNQPQHF
TGTGCCACCAGCAGAGGACTGAACAATCAGCCCCAGCATTTT
>TRBV4-2|-|many|TRBJ1-2|15
CASSQVHPTTGGYTF
TGTGCCAGCAGCCAAGTTCACCCGACAACCGGTGGCTACACCTTC
>TRBV5-1|TRBD1|-|TRBJ1-4|15
CASSDGQGIKEKLFF
TGCGCCAGCAGCGATGGACAGGGAATAAAGGAAAAACTGTTTTTT
>TRBV10-3|-|few|TRBJ2-7|14
CATNNRGREYEQYF
TGTGCCACCAACAACAGGGGGAGGGAATACGAGCAGTACTTC
>TRBV20-1|-|-|TRBJ1-1|14
CSARDGTINTEAFF
TGCAGTGCTAGAGACGGGACAATTAACACTGAAGCTTTCTTT
>TRBV5-1|-|-|TRBJ2-3|15
CASSSYQQSTDTQYF
TGCGCCAGCAGCTCGTATCAACAGAGCACAGATACGCAGTATTTT
>TRBV14|-|-|TRBJ2-1|15
CASSQLGLSYNEQFF
TGTGCCAGCAGCCAATTAGGGCTTTCCTACAATGAGCAGTTCTTC
>TRBV6-5|TRBD1|-|TRBJ1-2|14
CASSYGQGNYGYTF
TGTGCCAGCAGTTATGGACAGGGTAACTATGGCTACACCTTC
>TRBV9|-|few|TRBJ1-2|16
CASSAHLSEGYNGYTF
TGTGCCAGCAGCGCTCACCTCTCGGAGGGGTACAACGGCTACACCTTC
>TRBV12-3/TRBV12-4|-|few|TRBJ2-7|11
CASSGLREQYF
TGTGCCAGCAGTGGGTTGCGCGAGCAGTACTTC
>TRBV5-1|TRBD2|-|TRBJ2-1|16
CASRRLAGGPRDEQFF
TGCGCCAGCAGGAGACTAGCGGGGGGACCGAGGGATGAGCAGTTCTTC
>TRBV13|-|-|TRBJ2-5|15
CASSPPGATQETQYF
TGTGCCAGCAGCCCGCCAGGGGCAACACAAGAGACCCAGTACTTC
>TRBV3-1|-|-|TRBJ2-1|15
CASSQVSSGYNEQFF
TGTGCCAGCAGCCAAGTTTCCTCGGGGTACAATGAGCAGTTCTTC
>TRBV27|-|-|TRBJ2-5|13
CASSLSRAETQYF
TGTGCCAGCAGTTTATCGAGAGCAGAGACCCAGTACTTC
>TRBV6-2/TRBV6-3|-|-|TRBJ2-2|16
CASTDTGHSNTGELFF
TGTGCCAGCACCGATACTGGACATTCGAACACCGGGGAGCTGTTTTTT
>TRBV20-1|-|-|TRBJ2-1|14
CSAEGRRFFDEQFF
TGCAGTGCGGAAGGCCGTCGGTTCTTCGATGAGCAGTTCTTC
>TRBV12-3/TRBV12-4|TRBD2|-|TRBJ2-7|20
CASSYGPGLAGALPPYEQYF
TGTGCCAGCAGTTACGGCCCGGGACTAGCGGGGGCCCTACCCCCCTACGAGCAGTACTTC
>TRBV6-1|-|-|TRBJ2-1|15
CASSENWGSYNEQFF
TGTGCCAGCAGTGAAAATTGGGGGTCCTACAATGAGCAGTTCTTC
>TRBV7-2|TRBD1|-|TRBJ1-3|15
CASSLQGGTGNTIYF
TGTGCCAGCAGCTTACAGGGGGGTACGGGAAACACCATATATTTT
>TRBV4-2|-|-|TRBJ2-3|18
CASSQVWGSGTPTDTQYF
TGTGCCAGCAGCCAAGTTTGGGGTAGCGGAACCCCCACAGATACGCAGTATTTT
>TRBV5-1|TRBD2|-|TRBJ2-3|15
CASTEAGGMVDTQYF
TGCGCCAGCACTGAGGCGGGAGGAATGGTAGATACGCAGTATTTT